Following are 24 T cell receptor beta chains from one sample sequenced in a study of blood T cell repertoires in COVID-19. Only in-frame clones appear in the TCRdb table, and some are missing; sequencing was by immunoSEQ multiplex PCR. The table shows around 180,000 clones, with about 85% occurring only once. Sequencing was carried out using peripheral blood. The receptors derive from a man between 60 and 75 years old with acute or convalescent COVID-19.

In DNA form, the CDR3 reads TGTGCCAGCAGCCTCGGTGGTCATAGCTCCTACGAGCAGTACGTC. This gives the protein CASSLGGHSSYEQYV. V is TRBV11-2 and J is TRBJ2-7, with unresolved D. The germline gives CDR1 SGHAT, CDR2 FQNNGV. V was shortened by 5 bases and J by 0 bases, with 14 bases between the two germline ends. CDR3 length: 15 residues.

In its sample, this clone was seen a few times. The V and J genes are TRBV11-3 and TRBJ2-2, with 7 bases matching TRBD2. This CDR3 is built from 15 residues. CDR1 and CDR2 (germline): SGHNT, YENEEA. Trimming at V came to 1 base and at J to 3 bases, leaving 2 bases not matched to a gene. The CDR3 sequence is CASSLVAGDTGELFF. CDR3 nucleotide sequence: TGTGCCAGCAGCTTAGTTGCGGGAGACACCGGGGAGCTGTTTTTT.

The sample holds a few counts of this clone. This chain connects TRBV11-3 to TRBJ2-1; the match to TRBD1 covers 11 bases. V was pared by 5 bases and J by 12 bases, with 9 bases of the junction left unmatched. CDR1 and CDR2 from the germline V gene are SGHNT and YENEEA. This CDR3 is 14 amino acids long. The CDR3 sequence: CASSPRTGGRWQFF. CDR3 nucleotide sequence: TGTGCCAGCAGCCCCCGGACAGGGGGCCGGTGGCAGTTCTTC.

V usage is TRBV5-4 and J usage is TRBJ1-2, with 8 bases matching TRBD1. V shed 2 bases, J shed 3 bases, and the junction held 3 bases outside the gene matches. The length of the CDR3 is 14 residues. Germline V CDR1 and CDR2: SGHNT, YYREEE (reference sequence). The CDR3 reads CASSFQGADYGYTF. The CDR3, as DNA: TGTGCCAGCAGCTTTCAGGGGGCGGACTATGGCTACACCTTC.

The chain combines TRBV6-5 with TRBJ2-3; TRBD2 is a possible D gene (5 bases). V was trimmed by 6 bases and J by 1 base, leaving 8 bases between them. CDR1 and CDR2 from the germline V gene are MNHEY and SVGAGI. The CDR3 loop spans 13 amino acids. This CDR3 reads CASRPGGTDTQYF. The CDR3 DNA is TGTGCCAGCAGGCCCGGGGGCACAGATACGCAGTATTTT.

The chain links TRBV5-4 to TRBJ2-1; perhaps TRBD2 as D (7 bases). V was pared by 0 bases and J by 9 bases, with 19 bases between. Germline V gene lookup returns CDR1 SGHNT and CDR2 YYREEE (reference sequence). This CDR3 contains 16 residues. CDR3 sequence: CASSLAERGGDSEQFF. Here the CDR3 DNA reads TGTGCCAGCAGCTTGGCCGAGAGGGGGGGCGACAGTGAGCAGTTCTTC. The full variable domain, its missing parts supplied by reference TRBV5-4 and TRBJ2-1, is ETGVTQSPTHLIKTRGQQVTLRCSSQSGHNTVSWYQQALGQGPQFIFQYYREEENGRGNFPPRFSGLQFPNYSSELNVNALELDDSALYLCASSLAERGGDSEQFFGPGTRLTVL.

This CDR3 reads CASSDGTSGRTDTQYF. CDR3 coding DNA: TGCGCCAGCAGCGATGGGACTAGCGGGAGAACAGATACGCAGTATTTT. V and J are TRBV5-1 and TRBJ2-3, with 14 bases aligning to TRBD2. Per germline, CDR1 SGHRS and CDR2 YFSETQ. The V and J ends lost 4 bases and 3 bases, in that order; junction bases with no gene match: 4. The length of the CDR3 is 16 residues.

This chain connects TRBV6-5 to TRBJ2-7; D is undetermined. V was cut by 6 bases and J by 5 bases, with 14 bases left in between. Germline assignment: CDR1 MNHEY and CDR2 SVGAGI. This CDR3 has 13 residues. CDR3 nucleotide sequence: TGTGCCAGCAGCAGTCGATGGGCCAACGAGCAGTACTTC. Its translation is CASSSRWANEQYF.

This clone was seen just once. The chain carries TRBV30 and TRBJ1-6, with D hard to call. Trimming took 0 bases from V and 8 from J, leaving 11 bases between them. The CDR3 runs 14 residues. Germline-derived CDR1 and CDR2 are GTSNPN and SVGIG (reference sequence). This CDR3 is CAWSVRGGDSPLHF. DNA for the CDR3: TGTGCCTGGAGTGTACGGGGTGGGGATTCACCCCTCCACTTT.

The chain couples TRBV7-7 to TRBJ2-3; 9 bases align to TRBD1. CDR3 length equals 13 residues. Trimming at V came to 5 bases and at J to 12 bases, leaving 9 bases not matched to a gene. Looked up from germline, CDR1 is SSHAT and CDR2 is FNYEAQ (reference sequence). The CDR3 region is CASSPSGQGLQYF. The CDR3 DNA sequence: TGTGCCAGCAGCCCATCCGGACAGGGGCTTCAGTATTTT.

In DNA, the CDR3 is TGTGCCAGTAGTATAGCGGGGGACCTCGAGACCCAGTACTTC. Translating it yields CASSIAGDLETQYF. The chain carries TRBV19 and TRBJ2-5, with a tentative D call TRBD2 (6 bases). V was cut by 1 base and J by 5 bases, with 11 bases left in between. Germline CDR1 reads LNHDA; CDR2 reads SQIVND (reference sequence). The CDR3 runs 14 residues.

The CDR3 sequence: CASTLRAGGSYSNQPQHF. CDR3 bases: TGTGCCAGTACCCTCCGAGCAGGGGGGTCATATAGCAATCAGCCCCAGCATTTT. V and J are TRBV19 and TRBJ1-5; 7 bases fit TRBD1. The length of the CDR3 is 18 residues. Germline-derived CDR1 and CDR2 are LNHDA and SQIVND (reference sequence). The V segment lost 7 bases and the J segment 0 bases; nucleotides outside the gene matches: 15.

The chain carries TRBV19 and TRBJ1-4; unclear D gene. Trimming removed 7 bases from V and 6 bases from J, with 18 bases in between. This CDR3 spans 15 amino acids. From germline, CDR1 is LNHDA and CDR2 SQIVND (reference sequence). The CDR3 bases are TGTGCCAGTATCGCCTCGGCAACTAGGCATGAAAAACTGTTTTTT. Translated, it gives CASIASATRHEKLFF.

This clone showed up just once. The chain combines TRBV5-5 with TRBJ2-5; TRBD2 might be the D (5 bases). Germline lookup yields CDR1 SGHKS and CDR2 YYEKEE (reference sequence). The CDR3 covers 16 residues. V was trimmed by 4 bases and J by 2 bases, leaving 18 bases between them. Written as DNA, the CDR3 is TGTGCCAGCAGCCTAACAGCGGCAGGTCTACAAGAGACCCAGTACTTC. Amino acid sequence: CASSLTAAGLQETQYF.

This clone was seen only a few times. The chain uses TRBV11-2 and TRBJ2-7; tentative D call: TRBD1 (6 bases). Trimming removed 5 bases at V and 2 bases at J, with 19 bases between. Germline assignment: CDR1 SGHAT and CDR2 FQNNGV. The CDR3 covers 16 residues. The CDR3 sequence: CASSRLQGKPAYEQYF. The CDR3 nucleotides are TGTGCCAGCAGCCGCCTACAGGGTAAGCCCGCCTACGAGCAGTACTTC.

For the CDR3, the DNA is TGTGCCAGCAGTGGGGGGACTAGCGGGTTCCAAGAGACCCAGTACTTC. Translating it yields CASSGGTSGFQETQYF. The gene calls are TRBV6-1 and TRBJ2-5, with 12 positions matching TRBD2. Losses at the gene ends were 4 bases for V and 1 base for J; bases not matched to a gene: 4. In germline, CDR1 is MNHNS, CDR2 SASEGT. The CDR3 contains 16 residues.

The rearrangement joins TRBV6-5 to TRBJ1-1; maybe TRBD1 (6 bases). Germline assignment: CDR1 MNHEY and CDR2 SVGAGI. Trimming shortened V by 7 bases and J by 4 bases, and 19 bases separated the two germline ends. The CDR3 is 15 amino acids. CDR3 region: CASTQGMGIFTEAFF. CDR3 coding DNA: TGTGCCAGCACCCAGGGGATGGGTATATTCACTGAAGCTTTCTTT.

The chain has TRBV28 and TRBJ1-1; D is ambiguous. The length of the CDR3 is 11 residues. Germline lookup yields CDR1 MDHEN and CDR2 SYDVKM. V lost 6 bases and J lost 11, with 13 bases in between. The CDR3 region is CASREPGRAFF. The CDR3 nucleotides are TGTGCCAGCAGGGAACCGGGGAGGGCTTTCTTT.

V is TRBV7-9 and J is TRBJ2-5; TRBD2 is a possible D gene (6 bases). The CDR3 runs 17 residues. Trimming pared 0 bases from V and 4 bases from J, leaving 18 bases between. Germline values: CDR1 SEHNR, CDR2 FQNEAQ (reference sequence). DNA of the CDR3: TGTGCCAGCAGCTTAGCGGGGGATCCCGTCGGGGGAGAGACCCAGTACTTC. Translated: CASSLAGDPVGGETQYF.

The chain employs TRBV3-1 (or the pseudogene TRBV3-2) and TRBJ2-3; TRBD2 agrees at 9 bases. Trimming took 4 bases from V and 1 from J; bases not matched to a gene: 6. Per the germline V gene, CDR1 is LGHDT and CDR2 is YNNKEL (reference sequence). The CDR3 has 16 amino acids. The CDR3 loop reads CASSPWGGGGTDTQYF. The CDR3 DNA is TGTGCCAGCAGCCCCTGGGGCGGGGGGGGCACAGATACGCAGTATTTT.

This chain connects TRBV6-5 to TRBJ1-2; D perhaps matches TRBD1 (6 bases). The CDR3 has 14 residues. Germline CDR1 MNHEY, CDR2 SVGAGI. The V gene lost 0 bases and the J gene lost 4 bases, with 9 bases spanning the gap. The CDR3 sequence is CASSYSPDSYGYTF. The CDR3 region has the DNA TGTGCCAGCAGTTACTCCCCGGACAGCTATGGCTACACCTTC.

The V call is TRBV4-3, the J call TRBJ1-2, with 7 bases fitting TRBD1. The ends lost 4 bases at V and 2 bases at J; junction bases unmatched: 4. The CDR3 loop spans 14 amino acids. Germline CDR1 reads LGHNA; CDR2 reads YSLEER. The CDR3 sequence is CASSRDSGNYGYTF. CDR3 nucleotides: TGCGCCAGCAGCCGGGACAGCGGAAACTATGGCTACACCTTC.

This chain connects TRBV30 to TRBJ1-2, with a possible D match to TRBD1 (6 bases). With 1 base removed from V and 4 bases from J, the gap between germline ends came to 16 bases. CDR1 and CDR2 from the germline V gene are GTSNPN and SVGIG (reference sequence). The CDR3 spans 15 residues. CDR3 region: CAWSGGRGMAYGYTF. The CDR3 DNA reads as TGTGCCTGGAGTGGAGGGAGGGGGATGGCCTATGGCTACACCTTC.

The chain links TRBV18 to TRBJ2-4; 9 nucleotides agree with TRBD1. The length of the CDR3 is 15 residues. Per germline, CDR1 KGHSH and CDR2 LQKENI. V shed 2 bases, J shed 7 bases, and the junction held 6 bases outside the gene matches. The CDR3 DNA is TGTGCCAGCTCACCAAATGTGGGACAGGGTAACATTCAGTACTTC. Translation: CASSPNVGQGNIQYF.